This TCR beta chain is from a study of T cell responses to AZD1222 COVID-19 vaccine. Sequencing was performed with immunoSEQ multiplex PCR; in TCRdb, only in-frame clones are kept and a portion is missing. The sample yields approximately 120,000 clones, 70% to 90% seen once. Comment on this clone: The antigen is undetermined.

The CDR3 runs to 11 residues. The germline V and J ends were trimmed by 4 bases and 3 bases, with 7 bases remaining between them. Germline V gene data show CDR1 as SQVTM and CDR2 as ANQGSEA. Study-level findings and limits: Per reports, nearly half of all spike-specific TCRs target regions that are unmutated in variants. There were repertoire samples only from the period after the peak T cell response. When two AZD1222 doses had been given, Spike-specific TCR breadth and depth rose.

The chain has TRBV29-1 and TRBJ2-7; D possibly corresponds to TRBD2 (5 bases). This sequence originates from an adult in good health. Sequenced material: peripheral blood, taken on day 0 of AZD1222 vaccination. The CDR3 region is CSVVRDYEQYF. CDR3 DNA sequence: TGCAGCGTTGTGAGGGACTACGAGCAGTACTTC.